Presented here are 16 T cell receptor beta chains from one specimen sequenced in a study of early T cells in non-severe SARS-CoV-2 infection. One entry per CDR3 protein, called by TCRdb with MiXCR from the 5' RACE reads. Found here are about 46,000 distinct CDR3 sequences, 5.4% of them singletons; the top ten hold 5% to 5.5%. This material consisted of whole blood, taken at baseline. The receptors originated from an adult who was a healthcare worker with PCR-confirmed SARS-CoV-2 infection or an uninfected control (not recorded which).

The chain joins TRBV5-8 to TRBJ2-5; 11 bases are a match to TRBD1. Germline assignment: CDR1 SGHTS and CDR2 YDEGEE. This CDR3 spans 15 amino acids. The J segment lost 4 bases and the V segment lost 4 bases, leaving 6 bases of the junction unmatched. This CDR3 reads CASSADRGLGETQYF. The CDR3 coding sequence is TGTGCCAGCAGCGCGGACAGGGGGCTAGGAGAGACCCAGTACTTC.

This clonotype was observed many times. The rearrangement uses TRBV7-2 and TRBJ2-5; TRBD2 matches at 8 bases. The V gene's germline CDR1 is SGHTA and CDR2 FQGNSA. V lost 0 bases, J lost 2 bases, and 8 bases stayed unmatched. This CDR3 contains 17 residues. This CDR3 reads CASSLALFGRDQETQYF. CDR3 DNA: TGTGCCAGCAGCTTAGCGCTTTTCGGGAGGGATCAAGAGACCCAGTACTTC.

Here the CDR3 DNA reads TGTGCCAGCAGTTTTGCAGATACGCAGTATTTT. It encodes CASSFADTQYF. V and J are TRBV28 and TRBJ2-3; no clear D. The germline V and J ends were trimmed by 3 bases and 4 bases, with 2 bases remaining between them. This CDR3 region has 11 residues. The germline gives CDR1 MDHEN, CDR2 SYDVKM.

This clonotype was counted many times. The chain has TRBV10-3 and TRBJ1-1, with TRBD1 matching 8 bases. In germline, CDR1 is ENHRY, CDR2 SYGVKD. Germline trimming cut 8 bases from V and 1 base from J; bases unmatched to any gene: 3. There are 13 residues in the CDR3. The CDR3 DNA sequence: TGTGCCATCCAGGGGGCTCAGAACACTGAAGCTTTCTTT. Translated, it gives CAIQGAQNTEAFF.

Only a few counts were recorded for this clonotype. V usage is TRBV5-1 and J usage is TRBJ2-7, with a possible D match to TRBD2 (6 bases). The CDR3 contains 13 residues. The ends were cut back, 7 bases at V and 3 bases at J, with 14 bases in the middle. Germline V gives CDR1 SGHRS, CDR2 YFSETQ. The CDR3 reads CASGQGGVYEQYF. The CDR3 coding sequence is TGCGCCAGCGGGCAGGGAGGTGTCTACGAGCAGTACTTC.

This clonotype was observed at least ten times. The CDR3 protein is CASSFASVAGPSTDTQYF. CDR3 sequence (DNA): TGTGCCAGCAGCTTCGCCTCAGTAGCGGGACCCTCCACAGATACGCAGTATTTT. The gene calls are TRBV5-6 and TRBJ2-3, with 8 positions matching TRBD2. Trimming took 2 bases from V and 2 from J; bases not matched to a gene: 13. CDR1 is SGHDT and CDR2 is YYEEEE in the germline V gene. The length of the CDR3 is 18 residues.

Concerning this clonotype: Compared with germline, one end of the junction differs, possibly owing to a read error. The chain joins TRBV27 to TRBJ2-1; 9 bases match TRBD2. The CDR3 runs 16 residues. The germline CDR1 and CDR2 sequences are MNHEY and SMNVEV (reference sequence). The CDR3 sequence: CASSLRIAGGYNEKFF. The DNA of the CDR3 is TGTGCCAGCAGTTTAAGAATTGCGGGAGGGTACAATGAGAAGTTCTTC.

Here the CDR3 reads CASSLRTSGLYEQYF. In DNA, the CDR3 is TGTGCCAGCAGCCTCCGGACTAGCGGGTTATACGAGCAGTACTTC. The rearrangement joins TRBV6-2 or TRBV6-3 to TRBJ2-7; 11 bases are a match to TRBD2. Unmatched junction bases numbered 8, after V lost 6 bases and J lost 4 bases. Germline V gene data show CDR1 as MNHEY and CDR2 as SVGEGT. The CDR3 has 15 residues.

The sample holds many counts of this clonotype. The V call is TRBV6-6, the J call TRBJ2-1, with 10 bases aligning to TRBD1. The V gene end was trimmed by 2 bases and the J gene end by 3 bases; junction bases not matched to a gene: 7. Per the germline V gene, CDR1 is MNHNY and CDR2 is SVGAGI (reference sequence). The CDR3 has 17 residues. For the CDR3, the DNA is TGTGCCAGCAGTTACACTCCGACAGGGGGCATCTACAATGAGCAGTTCTTC. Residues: CASSYTPTGGIYNEQFF.

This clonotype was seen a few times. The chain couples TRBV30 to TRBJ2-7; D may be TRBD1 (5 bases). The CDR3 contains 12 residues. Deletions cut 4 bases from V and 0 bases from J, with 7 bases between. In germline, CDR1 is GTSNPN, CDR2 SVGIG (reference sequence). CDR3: CAWKGFSYEQYF. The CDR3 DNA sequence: TGTGCCTGGAAGGGGTTCTCCTACGAGCAGTACTTC.

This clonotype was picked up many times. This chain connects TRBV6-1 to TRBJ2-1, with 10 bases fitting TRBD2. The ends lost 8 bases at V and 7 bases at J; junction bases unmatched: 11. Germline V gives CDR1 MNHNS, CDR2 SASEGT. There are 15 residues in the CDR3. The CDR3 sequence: CASESLAGEMNEQFF. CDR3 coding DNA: TGTGCCAGCGAGTCCCTAGCGGGAGAGATGAATGAGCAGTTCTTC.

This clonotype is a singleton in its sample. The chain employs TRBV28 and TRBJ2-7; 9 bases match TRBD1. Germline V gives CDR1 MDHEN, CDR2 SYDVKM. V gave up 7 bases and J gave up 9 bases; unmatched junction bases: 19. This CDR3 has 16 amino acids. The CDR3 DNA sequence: TGTGCCAGCAATCCTCCGCCGGGGGACAGGGTGAAGGGGCAGTACTTC. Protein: CASNPPPGDRVKGQYF.

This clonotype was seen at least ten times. CDR3 sequence reads: CASSLTPGHRYNEQFF. In DNA, the CDR3 is TGTGCCAGCAGCTTAACCCCGGGACACCGGTACAATGAGCAGTTCTTC. The chain couples TRBV7-3 to TRBJ2-1, with D possibly being TRBD1 (6 bases). Germline CDR1 and CDR2: SGHTA and FQGTGA. The CDR3 is 16 residues long. The V end was cut by 0 bases, the J end by 4 bases, with 13 bases between.

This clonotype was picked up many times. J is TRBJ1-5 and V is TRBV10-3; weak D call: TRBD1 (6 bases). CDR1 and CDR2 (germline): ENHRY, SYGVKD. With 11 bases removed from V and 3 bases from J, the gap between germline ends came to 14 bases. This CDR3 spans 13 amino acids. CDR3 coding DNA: TGTGCCGCCCAACAGGGTTCCAATCAGCCCCAGCATTTT. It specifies CAAQQGSNQPQHF.

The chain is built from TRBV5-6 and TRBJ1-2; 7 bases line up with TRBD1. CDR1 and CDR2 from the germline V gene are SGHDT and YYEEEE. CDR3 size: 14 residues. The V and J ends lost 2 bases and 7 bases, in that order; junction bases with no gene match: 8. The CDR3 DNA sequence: TGTGCCAGCAGCTTAGACAGGGTTGCCCGTGGCTACACCTTC. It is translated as CASSLDRVARGYTF.

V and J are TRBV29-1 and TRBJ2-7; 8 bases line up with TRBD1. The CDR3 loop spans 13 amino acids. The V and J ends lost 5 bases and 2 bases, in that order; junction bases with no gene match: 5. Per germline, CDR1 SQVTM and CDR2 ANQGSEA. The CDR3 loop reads CSVLGTGPYEQYF. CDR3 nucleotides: TGCAGCGTTTTAGGGACAGGTCCCTACGAGCAGTACTTC.